The present TCR beta chain was sequenced within a study of shared clonotypes between healthy human individuals. Study in general: With ages of 18 to 49, the donors were a couple of women and a few men.

Sequencing used immunoSEQ multiplex PCR; TCRdb keeps in-frame clones, though not all of them. The sample yields about 1,800,000 clones, about 95% seen once. The germline V gene encodes CDR1 SEHNR and CDR2 FQNEAQ (reference sequence). Trimming removed 1 base from V and 7 bases from J; junction bases left unmatched: 8. CDR3 length: 15 amino acids. Terminally differentiated effector memory CD45RA+ cells were excluded by CCR7 positive selection of CD45RO-negative cells. Recent vaccinations or acute infections were absent in the healthy HIV-negative adult donors. This clone occurred once. The sequence derives from a man aged 18 to 29 in good health. Source material: naive CD8+ T cells sorted from blood. The chain has TRBV7-9 and TRBJ1-2; 8 nucleotides agree with TRBD1. The CDR3, as DNA: TGTGCCAGCAGCTTAGATCCGACAGGGGCTGGTGGCTACACCTTC. This translates into CASSLDPTGAGGYTF.